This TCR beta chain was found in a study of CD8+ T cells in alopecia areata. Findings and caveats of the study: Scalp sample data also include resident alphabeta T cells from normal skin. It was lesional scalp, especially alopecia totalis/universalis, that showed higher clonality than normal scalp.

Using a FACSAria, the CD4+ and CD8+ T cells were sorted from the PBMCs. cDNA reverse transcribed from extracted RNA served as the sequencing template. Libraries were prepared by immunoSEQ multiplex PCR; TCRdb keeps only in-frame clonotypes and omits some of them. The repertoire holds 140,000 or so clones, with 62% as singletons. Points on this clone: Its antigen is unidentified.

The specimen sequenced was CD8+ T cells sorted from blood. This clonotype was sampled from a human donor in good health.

The CDR3 spells CASSKWADTEAFF. The CDR3 nucleotides are TGTGCCAGCAGCAAATGGGCGGACACTGAAGCTTTCTTT. This sequence joins TRBV21-1 and TRBJ1-1. TRBV21-1 has pseudogene status. The CDR3 length is 13 residues.